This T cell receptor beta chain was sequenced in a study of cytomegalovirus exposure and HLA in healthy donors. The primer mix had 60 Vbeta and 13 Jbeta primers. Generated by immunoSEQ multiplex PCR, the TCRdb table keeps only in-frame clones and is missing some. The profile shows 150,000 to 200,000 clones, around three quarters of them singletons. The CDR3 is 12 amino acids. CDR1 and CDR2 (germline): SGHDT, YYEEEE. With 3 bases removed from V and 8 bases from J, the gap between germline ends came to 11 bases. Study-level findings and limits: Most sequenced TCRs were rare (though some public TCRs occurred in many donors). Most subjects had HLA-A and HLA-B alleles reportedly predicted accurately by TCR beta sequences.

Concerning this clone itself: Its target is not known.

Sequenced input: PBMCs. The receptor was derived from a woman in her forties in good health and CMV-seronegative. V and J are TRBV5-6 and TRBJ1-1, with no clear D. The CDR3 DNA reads TGTGCCAGCAGCTCCACGAGCTTGGAAGCTTTCTTT. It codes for CASSSTSLEAFF.